The T cell receptor (beta chain) under discussion was sequenced for a study of blood T cell repertoires in COVID-19 (dated by TCRdb to about 2020). Regarding the research as a whole: Collaborator samples came from the United States, Italy and Spain and covered acute and convalescent phases of COVID-19. The material from the prospective study consisted of cDNA or gDNA derived from T cells, B-cell-depleted T cells, or PBMCs. The dataset comprised deeply sampled blood TCRbeta repertoires from subjects exposed to, actively infected with, or recovered from COVID-19. The repertoires were released in a freely available public database intended as a resource for research on the immune response to SARS-CoV-2. Samples were obtained from the ongoing ImmuneRACE study (first 160 participants) and from some 1,300 subjects provided by 6 global collaborators. Sample metadata almost always included a de-identified subject ID, COVID-19 status, age in years and sex. Where available, HLA class I and class II types were obtained from metadata supplied by the sample provider rather than from assay-based typing.

Enrolling through a virtual design, the prospective study's participants ranged in age from roughly 18 to 100 years and lived across about two dozen United States geographic areas. To assign participants to cohorts, the prospective study relied on clinical history that participants themselves reported in a screening survey and a study questionnaire. A participant counted as exposed if, within 2 weeks of entering the study, that participant had been in contact with someone who had a PCR-confirmed or clinician-diagnosed COVID-19 case. Each participant in the prospective study had whole blood, serum and a nasopharyngeal or oropharyngeal swab collected by mobile phlebotomists. Over an approximately 2-month period, participants in the prospective study had the option of providing additional blood draws and questionnaires. Prospective study blood samples were shipped either frozen or at room temperature before DNA extraction.

About this clone: Its antigen target is currently unknown. Base qualities are not recorded, but no much larger clone differs from it by a single base.

TCRbeta CDR3 regions were amplified from genomic DNA using the immunoSEQ Assay, a bias-controlled multiplex PCR. The study's own analysis went as follows. The number of nucleated cells in each sample was estimated from the amplification of reference gene primers within the assay. To quantify the absolute abundance of each unique TCRbeta CDR3 rearrangement, sequence reads were collapsed and filtered. Productive Simpson clonality was computed per sample as the square root of Simpson's diversity index over productive rearrangements. TCRdb limited this immuneACCESS table to in-frame rearrangements with V and J called. A share of clones is missing; checked studies link under half to unresolved V genes, and the rest is unexplained. V and J calls and clone size are those listed in that table; D and trimming were worked out from the DNA. The sample table holds around 200,000 clones, of which 70% to 90% were seen once. The top ten clonotypes cover about 4% of the sample.

The study at large found these results: How much clinical and demographic metadata was included differed by source and by participant, and the metadata was provided uncurated.

CDR1 and CDR2 are read off the germline V gene as MNHEY and SVGAGI. Between the V and J ends, shortened by 6 bases and 3 bases respectively, the junction contains 11 bases. The CDR3 spans 13 residues, from the cysteine through the phenylalanine. Only the CDR3 portion is preserved as DNA: 39 bases, with reading frame beginning at the first base. Sequenced sample: PBMCs or T cells enriched from blood (not recorded which). The rearranged segments are TRBV6-5 and TRBJ1-2; the D gene is possibly TRBD1, with 6 bases matching. The receptor comes from a woman aged 25 to 39 who had been exposed to COVID-19. The CDR3 region reads CASSRDTDYGYTF. Here is the DNA: TGTGCCAGCAGCAGGGACACAGACTATGGCTACACCTTC.